The rows below give T cell receptor beta chains drawn from one sample of a study of blood T cell repertoires in COVID-19. Profiled with immunoSEQ multiplex PCR; TCRdb holds only in-frame clones, not every one. The table lists about 290,000 clones, 85% to 90% of them singletons, with about 4.2% in the top ten. The source material was peripheral blood. The receptors stem from a man in his forties with acute or convalescent COVID-19. CDR3s include the opening cysteine and the closing phenylalanine or tryptophan. Fields, in order: V gene, D gene, clone size, J gene, CDR3 protein, CDR3 DNA. D genes are given only for firm matches. Not every row has a clone size; where given, it reads once, few, many or a size class.

TRBV12-3/TRBV12-4,TRBD1,.,TRBJ2-1,CASRQGAGEQFF,TGTGCCAGCAGACAGGGGGCTGGTGAGCAGTTCTTC
TRBV25-1,.,.,TRBJ1-1,CASSSPQGRGEAFF,TGTGCCAGCAGTTCCCCCCAGGGGAGGGGAGAGGCTTTCTTT
TRBV5-5,.,.,TRBJ2-2,CASSGLSTGELFF,TGTGCCAGCAGCGGCCTCAGCACCGGGGAGCTGTTTTTT
TRBV12-5,.,once,TRBJ2-1,CASGWGGQFF,TGTGCTAGTGGTTGGGGCGGGCAGTTCTTC
TRBV10-2,.,.,TRBJ2-3,CASAEGVSTDTQYF,TGCGCCAGCGCCGAGGGGGTGAGCACAGATACGCAGTATTTT
TRBV3-1/TRBV3-2,.,.,TRBJ2-2,CASSLLGELFF,TGTGCCAGCAGCCTCCTCGGGGAGCTGTTTTTT
TRBV5-1,.,.,TRBJ1-1,CASSLDAETEAFF,TGCGCCAGCAGCCTTGATGCCGAGACTGAAGCTTTCTTT
TRBV7-9,TRBD1,once,TRBJ2-3,CASSTGVTDTQYF,TGTGCCAGCAGCACAGGGGTCACAGATACGCAGTATTTT
TRBV24-1,.,once,TRBJ2-5,CATSLRVGETQYF,TGTGCCACCAGTCTCAGGGTTGGCGAGACCCAGTACTTC
TRBV7-9,.,.,TRBJ1-5,CASSLSRNQPQHF,TGTGCCAGCAGCTTATCTCGCAATCAGCCCCAGCATTTT
TRBV27,TRBD1,.,TRBJ1-3,CASKGAFSGNTIYF,TGTGCCAGCAAGGGGGCCTTCTCTGGAAACACCATATATTTT
TRBV5-4,TRBD1,.,TRBJ1-2,CASSLGGGTGGMGGYTF,TGTGCCAGCAGCTTAGGTGGTGGGACAGGGGGCATGGGTGGCTACACCTTC
TRBV7-2,.,.,TRBJ1-3,CASSPKTAASGNTIYF,TGTGCCAGCAGCCCTAAGACAGCCGCCTCTGGAAACACCATATATTTT
TRBV5-1,.,.,TRBJ1-2,CASSLESGYGYTF,TGCGCCAGCAGCTTGGAGTCGGGGTATGGCTACACCTTC
TRBV7-9,TRBD1,.,TRBJ1-4,CASSLGQGDEKLFF,TGTGCCAGCAGCCTGGGACAGGGTGATGAAAAACTGTTTTTT
TRBV4-2,.,once,TRBJ1-2,CASSRPEATDGYTF,TGTGCCAGCAGCCGACCAGAGGCTACCGATGGCTACACCTTC
TRBV6-5,.,.,TRBJ2-3,CASTRGGHDTDTQYF,TGTGCCAGCACCCGTGGGGGACACGACACAGATACGCAGTATTTT
TRBV4-1,.,.,TRBJ2-7,CASSQRQDDYEQYF,TGCGCCAGCAGCCAAAGACAGGACGACTACGAGCAGTACTTC
TRBV7-8,TRBD1,.,TRBJ1-2,CASSLNRGEGYGYTF,TGTGCCAGCAGCCTAAACAGGGGAGAGGGCTATGGCTACACCTTC
TRBV5-4,.,.,TRBJ1-1,CASSFPGAQNTEAFF,TGTGCCAGCAGCTTCCCAGGGGCTCAGAACACTGAAGCTTTCTTT
TRBV6-5,.,few,TRBJ1-2,CASPDGARVGYTF,TGTGCCAGCCCCGATGGGGCCCGCGTCGGCTACACCTTC
TRBV19,.,.,TRBJ2-7,CASSNGLPYEQYF,TGTGCCAGTAGTAATGGACTCCCCTACGAGCAGTACTTC
TRBV12-3/TRBV12-4,.,.,TRBJ1-6,CASSLQARAPLHF,TGTGCCAGCAGTCTACAGGCTCGGGCACCCCTCCACTTT
TRBV27,.,.,TRBJ1-2,CASSLAPGNFGGYTF,TGTGCCAGCAGTTTAGCCCCCGGGAATTTCGGGGGCTACACCTTC
TRBV25-1,.,.,TRBJ2-7,CASSTTGGVEQYF,TGTGCCAGCAGTACAACAGGGGGGGTCGAGCAGTACTTC
TRBV10-3,.,few,TRBJ1-1,CAISSSGATTEAFF,TGTGCCATCAGTTCATCAGGGGCCACCACTGAAGCTTTCTTT
TRBV5-8,.,.,TRBJ2-7,CATTPTYEQYF,TGTGCCACGACTCCCACCTACGAGCAGTACTTC
TRBV7-2,TRBD1,.,TRBJ2-3,CASSSGTGITDTQYF,TGTGCCAGCAGTTCCGGGACAGGGATTACAGATACGCAGTATTTT